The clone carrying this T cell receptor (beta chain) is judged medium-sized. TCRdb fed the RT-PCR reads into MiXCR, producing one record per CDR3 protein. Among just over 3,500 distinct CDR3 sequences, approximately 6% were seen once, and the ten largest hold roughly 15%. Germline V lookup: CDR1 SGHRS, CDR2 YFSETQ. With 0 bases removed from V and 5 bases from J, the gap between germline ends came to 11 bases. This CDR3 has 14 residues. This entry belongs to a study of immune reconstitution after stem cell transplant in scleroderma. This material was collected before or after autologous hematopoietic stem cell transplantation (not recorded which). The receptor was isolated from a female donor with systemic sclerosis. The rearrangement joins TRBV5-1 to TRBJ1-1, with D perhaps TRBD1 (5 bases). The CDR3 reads CASSLEGRITEAFF. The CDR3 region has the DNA TGCGCCAGCAGCTTGGAGGGGCGGATTACTGAAGCTTTCTTT.